This T cell receptor (delta chain) was observed in a study of gamma-delta T cells after stem cell transplantation. By share, this clone ranks as medium-sized (0.01 to 0.1%). With V trimmed by 0 bases and J by 0 bases, 6 bases remained unmatched. This CDR3 region has 16 residues. Germline CDR1 and CDR2: GEAIGNYY and EKD. TCRdb re-identified clones in the RT-PCR reads via CATT. The sample gives 12,000 or so delta-chain clones, 1.3% of which show up once; 10% to 13% is in the top ten. The clonotype was recovered from a human donor. It is not recorded whose cells these are; they may come from a transplant donor. The sequenced sample was gamma-delta T cells. This chain links TRDV2 with TRDJ1; 7 bases line up with TRDD3. CDR3 DNA: TGTGCCTGTGACACCGTGGGGGACTCGTACACCGATAAACTCATCTTT. Translation: CACDTVGDSYTDKLIF.